These 11 T cell receptor beta chains share one sample of origin, sequenced in a study of PD-L1 blockade in urothelial cancer. TCRdb's copy holds only in-frame clones and misses some; the assay was immunoSEQ multiplex PCR. The repertoire holds under 130,000 clones, with around 82% as singletons. The material was PBMCs, obtained around atezolizumab (anti-PD-L1) treatment. Receptor source: a man in his fifties with urothelial cancer.

This clone has only one observation. The chain is built from TRBV6-1 and TRBJ1-2, with D perhaps TRBD1 (6 bases). Germline CDR1 is MNHNS and CDR2 is SASEGT. Trimming removed 4 bases at V and 4 bases at J, with 16 bases between. The CDR3 contains 15 residues. The DNA of the CDR3 is TGTGCCAGCAGTGTTCATAAAACAGGGAGCTATGGCTACACCTTC. This sequence encodes CASSVHKTGSYGYTF.

J is TRBJ2-1 and V is TRBV19; 9 bases are a match to TRBD2. CDR1 is LNHDA and CDR2 is SQIVND in the germline V gene (reference sequence). The CDR3 contains 17 residues. V shed 1 base and J 7 bases; nucleotides not matched to a gene: 11. The CDR3 loop reads CASSIGDSGRVGNEQFF. Written as DNA, the CDR3 is TGTGCCAGTAGTATAGGGGATAGCGGGAGAGTTGGGAATGAGCAGTTCTTC.

The chain has TRBV9 and TRBJ2-7; perhaps TRBD2 as D (5 bases). Trimming removed 6 bases from V and 0 bases from J, with 7 bases in between. Germline lookup yields CDR1 SGDLS and CDR2 YYNGEE. This CDR3 has 12 amino acids. CDR3: CASKRSSYEQYF. CDR3 nucleotide sequence: TGTGCCAGCAAGCGGAGCTCCTACGAGCAGTACTTC.

The chain is built from TRBV5-1 and TRBJ2-5; TRBD2 might be the D (6 bases). Germline-derived CDR1 and CDR2 are SGHRS and YFSETQ. The V end was cut by 6 bases, the J end by 5 bases, with 17 bases between. This CDR3 has 14 residues. This CDR3 reads CASNPTGTGETQYF. The CDR3 DNA follows: TGCGCCAGCAACCCTACGGGGACTGGCGAGACCCAGTACTTC.

This clone was detected only once. V usage is TRBV5-6 and J usage is TRBJ2-1, with TRBD2 matching 7 bases. Per the germline V gene, CDR1 is SGHDT and CDR2 is YYEEEE. Germline trimming cut 3 bases from V and 1 base from J; bases unmatched to any gene: 7. The CDR3 covers 16 residues. The CDR3 protein is CASSSLRGESYNEQFF. The DNA of the CDR3 is TGTGCCAGCAGCTCCCTCCGGGGGGAATCCTACAATGAGCAGTTCTTC. Full variable domain (missing parts from reference TRBV5-6 and TRBJ2-1): DAGVTQSPTHLIKTRGQQVTLRCSPKSGHDTVSWYQQALGQGPQFIFQYYEEEERQRGNFPDRFSGHQFPNYSSELNVNALLLGDSALYLCASSSLRGESYNEQFFGPGTRLTVL.

The chain links TRBV27 to TRBJ2-3; TRBD2 aligns across 7 bases. Germline-derived CDR1 and CDR2 are MNHEY and SMNVEV (reference sequence). V shed 3 bases, J shed 2 bases, and the junction held 14 bases outside the gene matches. The CDR3 is 18 residues long. CDR3 loop: CASSFTRRGEGATDTQYF. In DNA, the CDR3 is TGTGCCAGCAGTTTTACCCGTCGGGGGGAGGGCGCCACAGATACGCAGTATTTT.

This clone was detected only once. The genes are TRBV5-5 and TRBJ2-7; 14 bases are a match to TRBD2. The V segment lost 4 bases and the J segment 4 bases; nucleotides outside the gene matches: 4. CDR1 and CDR2 from the germline V gene are SGHKS and YYEKEE (reference sequence). The CDR3 covers 15 residues. The CDR3: CASSPGLAGAYEQYF. The CDR3 region has the DNA TGTGCCAGCAGCCCGGGACTAGCGGGAGCGTACGAGCAGTACTTC.

This clone came up a few times. The chain has TRBV28 and TRBJ2-7; 10 bases agree with TRBD1. This CDR3 region has 15 residues. With V trimmed by 3 bases and J by 1 base, 3 bases remained unmatched. CDR1 is MDHEN and CDR2 is SYDVKM in the germline V gene. The CDR3 DNA follows: TGTGCCAGCAGTTTGGGACAGGGGACTTCCTACGAGCAGTACTTC. It specifies CASSLGQGTSYEQYF.

This clone has just one count. Other DNA sequences in this specimen translate into the identical CDR3. The genes are TRBV5-1 and TRBJ1-5; TRBD1 might be the D (5 bases). CDR3 size: 15 residues. From germline, CDR1 is SGHRS and CDR2 YFSETQ. V dropped 2 bases and J dropped 0 bases, with 9 bases sitting between them. For the CDR3, the DNA is TGCGCCAGCAGCTTCGGTCAGGGTAGCAATCAGCCCCAGCATTTT. Its protein is CASSFGQGSNQPQHF.

The chain carries TRBV6-4 and TRBJ2-2; the D gene is possibly TRBD2 (6 bases). Germline V gene sequence: CDR1 MRHNA, CDR2 SNTAGT. The CDR3 length is 15 residues. The germline V and J ends were trimmed by 1 base and 8 bases, with 14 bases remaining between them. The DNA for the CDR3 is TGTGCCAGCAGTGACTTGCCTACGGGAGCGGGGGAGCTGTTTTTT. Amino acids: CASSDLPTGAGELFF.

The CDR3 DNA sequence: TGTGCCAGCAGCCCCCCGACAGACCGCACAGATACGCAGTATTTT. Translated, it gives CASSPPTDRTDTQYF. The V call is TRBV7-9, the J call TRBJ2-3, with D perhaps matching TRBD1 (5 bases). The germline V gene has CDR1 SEHNR and CDR2 FQNEAQ (reference sequence). The CDR3 has 15 residues. V lost 5 bases to trimming and J lost 1 base, with 13 bases between them.